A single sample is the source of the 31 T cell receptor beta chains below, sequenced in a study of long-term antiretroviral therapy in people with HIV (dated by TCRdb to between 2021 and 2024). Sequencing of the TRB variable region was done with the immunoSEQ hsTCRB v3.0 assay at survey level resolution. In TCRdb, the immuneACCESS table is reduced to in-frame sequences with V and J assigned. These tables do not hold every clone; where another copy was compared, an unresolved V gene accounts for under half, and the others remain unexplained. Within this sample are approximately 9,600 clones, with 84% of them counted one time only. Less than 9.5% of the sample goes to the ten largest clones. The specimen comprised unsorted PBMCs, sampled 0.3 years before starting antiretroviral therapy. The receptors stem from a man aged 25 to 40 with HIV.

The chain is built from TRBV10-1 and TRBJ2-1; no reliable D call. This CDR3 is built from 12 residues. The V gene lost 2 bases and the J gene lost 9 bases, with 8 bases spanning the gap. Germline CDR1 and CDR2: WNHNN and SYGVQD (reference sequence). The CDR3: CASSESGGEQFF. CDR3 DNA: TGCGCCAGCAGTGAGAGTGGCGGTGAGCAGTTCTTC.

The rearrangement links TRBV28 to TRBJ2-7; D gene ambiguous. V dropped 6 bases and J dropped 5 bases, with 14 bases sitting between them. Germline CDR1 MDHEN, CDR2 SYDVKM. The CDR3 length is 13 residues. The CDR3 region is CASRSRIAHEQYF. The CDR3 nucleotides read TGTGCCAGCAGATCCCGGATAGCCCACGAGCAGTACTTC.

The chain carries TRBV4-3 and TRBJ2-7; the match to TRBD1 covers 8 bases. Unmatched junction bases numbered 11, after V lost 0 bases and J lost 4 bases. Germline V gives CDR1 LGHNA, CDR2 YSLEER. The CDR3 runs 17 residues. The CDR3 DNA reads TGCGCCAGCAGCCAAGATCAGACTTCCCGGGACAGGTACGAGCAGTACTTC. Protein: CASSQDQTSRDRYEQYF.

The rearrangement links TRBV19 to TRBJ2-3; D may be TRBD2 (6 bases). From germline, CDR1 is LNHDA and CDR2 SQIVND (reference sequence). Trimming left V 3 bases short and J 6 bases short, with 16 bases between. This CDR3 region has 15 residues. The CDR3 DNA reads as TGTGCCAGTAGTATGAGACGGGAGTTCAAGGATACGCAGTATTTT. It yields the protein CASSMRREFKDTQYF.

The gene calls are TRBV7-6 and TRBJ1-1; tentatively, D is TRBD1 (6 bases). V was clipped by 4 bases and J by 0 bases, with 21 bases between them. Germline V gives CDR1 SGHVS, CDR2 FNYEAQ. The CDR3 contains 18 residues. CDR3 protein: CASSSRTDHLSMNTEAFF. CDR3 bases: TGTGCCAGCAGCTCCAGGACAGACCACTTATCAATGAACACTGAAGCTTTCTTT.

The CDR3 DNA follows: TGTGCCAGCAGTTCCAGTCGGGGGTTGGTCGACGAGCAGTACTTC. Its translation is CASSSSRGLVDEQYF. The chain has TRBV6-5 and TRBJ2-7, with D maybe TRBD2 (6 bases). Germline V gene data show CDR1 as MNHEY and CDR2 as SVGAGI. The CDR3 is 15 amino acids. The germline V and J ends were trimmed by 4 bases and 5 bases, with 18 bases remaining between them.

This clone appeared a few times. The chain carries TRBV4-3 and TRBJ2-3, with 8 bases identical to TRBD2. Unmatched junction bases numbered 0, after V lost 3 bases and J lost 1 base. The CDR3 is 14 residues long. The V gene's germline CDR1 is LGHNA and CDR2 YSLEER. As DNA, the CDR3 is TGCGCCAGCAGCCAGACTAGCGGCACAGATACGCAGTATTTT. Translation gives CASSQTSGTDTQYF.

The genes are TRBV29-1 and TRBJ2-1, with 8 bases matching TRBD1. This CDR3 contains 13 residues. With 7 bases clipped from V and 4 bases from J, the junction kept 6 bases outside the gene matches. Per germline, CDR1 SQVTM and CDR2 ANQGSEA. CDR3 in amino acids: CSADRESYNEQFF. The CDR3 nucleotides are TGCAGCGCGGACAGGGAATCATACAATGAGCAGTTCTTC.

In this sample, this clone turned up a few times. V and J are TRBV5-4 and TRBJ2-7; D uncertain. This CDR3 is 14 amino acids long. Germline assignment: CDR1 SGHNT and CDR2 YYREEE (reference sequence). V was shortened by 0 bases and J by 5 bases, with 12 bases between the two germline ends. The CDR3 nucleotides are TGTGCCAGCAGCTTGGCCCTACAGTTCGACGAGCAGTACTTC. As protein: CASSLALQFDEQYF.

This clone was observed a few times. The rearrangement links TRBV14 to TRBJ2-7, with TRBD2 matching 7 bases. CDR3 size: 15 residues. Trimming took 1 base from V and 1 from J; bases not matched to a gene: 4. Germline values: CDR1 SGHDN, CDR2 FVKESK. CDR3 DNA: TGTGCCAGCAGCCAAGGGCTAGCGGTTTCCTACGAGCAGTACTTC. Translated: CASSQGLAVSYEQYF.

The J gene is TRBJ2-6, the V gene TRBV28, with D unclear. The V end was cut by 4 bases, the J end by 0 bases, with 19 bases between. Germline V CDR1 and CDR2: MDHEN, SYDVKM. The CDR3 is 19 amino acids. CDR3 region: CASSSPIGRLYSGANVLTF. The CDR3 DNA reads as TGTGCCAGCAGTTCCCCCATCGGCAGGTTATACTCTGGGGCCAACGTCCTGACTTTC.

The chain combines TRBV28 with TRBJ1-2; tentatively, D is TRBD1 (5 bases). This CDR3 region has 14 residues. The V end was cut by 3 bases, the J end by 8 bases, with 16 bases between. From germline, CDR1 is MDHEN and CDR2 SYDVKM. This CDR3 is CASSLFRQGKGYTF. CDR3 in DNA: TGTGCCAGCAGTTTGTTCCGCCAGGGTAAGGGCTACACCTTC.

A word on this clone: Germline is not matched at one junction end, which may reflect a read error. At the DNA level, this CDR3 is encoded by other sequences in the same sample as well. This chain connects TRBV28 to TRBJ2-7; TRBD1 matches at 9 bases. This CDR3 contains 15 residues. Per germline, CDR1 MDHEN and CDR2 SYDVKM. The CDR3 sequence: CASSFPDRGTYEQYF. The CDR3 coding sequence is TGTGCCAGCAGTTTCCCGGACAGGGGTACCTACGAGCAGTACTTT.

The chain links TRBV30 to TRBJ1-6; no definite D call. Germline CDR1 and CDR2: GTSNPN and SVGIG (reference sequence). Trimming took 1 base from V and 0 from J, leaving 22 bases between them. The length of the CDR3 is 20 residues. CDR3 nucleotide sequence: TGTGCCTGGAGTGCAAGCGCGGGTTTCGGCGGTGGCTCCTATAATTCACCCCTCCACTTT. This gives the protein CAWSASAGFGGGSYNSPLHF.

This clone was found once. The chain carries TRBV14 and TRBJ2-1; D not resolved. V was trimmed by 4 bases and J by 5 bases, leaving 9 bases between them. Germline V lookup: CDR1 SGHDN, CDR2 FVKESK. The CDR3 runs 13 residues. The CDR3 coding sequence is TGTGCCAGCAGCCGAGATCCGGACAATGAGCAGTTCTTC. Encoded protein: CASSRDPDNEQFF.

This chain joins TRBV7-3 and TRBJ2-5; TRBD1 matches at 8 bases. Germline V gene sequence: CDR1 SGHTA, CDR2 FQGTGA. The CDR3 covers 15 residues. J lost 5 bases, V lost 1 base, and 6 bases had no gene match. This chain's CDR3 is CASSLNRDRGETQYF. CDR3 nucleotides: TGTGCCAGCAGCTTAAATAGAGACAGGGGTGAGACCCAGTACTTC.

CDR3: CASSARTEPREQYF. The CDR3 DNA reads TGTGCCAGCAGTGCACGGACGGAGCCTCGGGAGCAGTACTTC. J is TRBJ2-7 and V is TRBV2; D is unresolved. Germline V gene data show CDR1 as SNHLY and CDR2 as FYNNEI. V lost 4 bases and J 7 bases, leaving 17 bases between the germline ends. This CDR3 has 14 residues.

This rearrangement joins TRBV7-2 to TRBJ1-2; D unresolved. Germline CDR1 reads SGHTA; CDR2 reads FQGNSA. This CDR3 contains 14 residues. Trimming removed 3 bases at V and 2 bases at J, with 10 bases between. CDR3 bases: TGTGCCAGCAGCTTTTCCCGCCAAAACTATGGCTACACCTTC. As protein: CASSFSRQNYGYTF.

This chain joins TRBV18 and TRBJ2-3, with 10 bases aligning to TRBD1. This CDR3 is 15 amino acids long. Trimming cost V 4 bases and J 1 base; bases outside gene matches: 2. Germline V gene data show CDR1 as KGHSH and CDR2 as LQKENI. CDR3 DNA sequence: TGTGCCAGCTCACTAGGGACAGGGGGCACAGATACGCAGTATTTT. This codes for CASSLGTGGTDTQYF.

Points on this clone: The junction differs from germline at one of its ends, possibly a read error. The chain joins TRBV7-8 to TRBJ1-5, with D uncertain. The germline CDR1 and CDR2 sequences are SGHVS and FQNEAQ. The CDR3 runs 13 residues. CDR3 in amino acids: CASSLRVNQPRHF. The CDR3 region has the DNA TGTGCCAGCAGCCTTCGAGTCAATCAGCCCCGGCATTTT.

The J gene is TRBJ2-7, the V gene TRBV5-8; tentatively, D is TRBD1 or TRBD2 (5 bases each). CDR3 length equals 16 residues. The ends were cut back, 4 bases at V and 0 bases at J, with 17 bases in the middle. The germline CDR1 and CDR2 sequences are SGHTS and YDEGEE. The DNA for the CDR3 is TGTGCCAGCAGCCTCCCCCCGGGGCCCTACTCCTACGAGCAGTACTTC. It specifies CASSLPPGPYSYEQYF.

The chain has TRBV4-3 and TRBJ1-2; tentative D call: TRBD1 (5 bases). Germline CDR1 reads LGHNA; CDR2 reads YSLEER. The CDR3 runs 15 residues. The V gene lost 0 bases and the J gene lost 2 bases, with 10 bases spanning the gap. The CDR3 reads CASSQDTGANYGYTF. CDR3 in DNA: TGCGCCAGCAGCCAAGATACAGGAGCCAACTATGGCTACACCTTC.

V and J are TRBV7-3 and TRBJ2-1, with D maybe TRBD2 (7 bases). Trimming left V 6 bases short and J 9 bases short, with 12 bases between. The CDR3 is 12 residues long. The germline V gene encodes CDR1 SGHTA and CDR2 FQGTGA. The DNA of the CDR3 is TGTGCCAGCAGTCCGGGGGGCCGTGAGCAGTTCTTC. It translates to CASSPGGREQFF. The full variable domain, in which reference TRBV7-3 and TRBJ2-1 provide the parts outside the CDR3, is GAGVSQTPSNKVTEKGKYVELRCDPISGHTALYWYRQSLGQGPEFLIYFQGTGAADDSGLPNDRFFAVRPEGSVSTLKIQRTERGDSAVYLCASSPGGREQFFGPGTRLTVL.

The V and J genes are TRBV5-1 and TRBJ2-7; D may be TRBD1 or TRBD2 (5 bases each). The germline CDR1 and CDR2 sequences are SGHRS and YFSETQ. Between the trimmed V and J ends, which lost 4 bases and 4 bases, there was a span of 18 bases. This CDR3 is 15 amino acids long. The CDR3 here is CASSRGPGAYYEQYF. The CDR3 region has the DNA TGCGCCAGCAGCCGCGGCCCCGGGGCATATTACGAGCAGTACTTC.

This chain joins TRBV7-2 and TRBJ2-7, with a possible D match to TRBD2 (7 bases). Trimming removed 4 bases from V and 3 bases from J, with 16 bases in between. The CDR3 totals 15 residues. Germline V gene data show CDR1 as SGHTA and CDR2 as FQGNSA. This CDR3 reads CASSSEGGSNYEQYF. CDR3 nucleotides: TGTGCCAGCAGCTCCGAGGGGGGGTCCAACTACGAGCAGTACTTC.

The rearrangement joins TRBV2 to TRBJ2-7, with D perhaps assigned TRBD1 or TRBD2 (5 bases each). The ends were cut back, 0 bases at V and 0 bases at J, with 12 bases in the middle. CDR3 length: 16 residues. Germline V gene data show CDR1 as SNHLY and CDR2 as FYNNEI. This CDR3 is CASSEAEVDSSYEQYF. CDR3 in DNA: TGTGCCAGCAGTGAAGCGGAGGTTGACAGCTCCTACGAGCAGTACTTC.

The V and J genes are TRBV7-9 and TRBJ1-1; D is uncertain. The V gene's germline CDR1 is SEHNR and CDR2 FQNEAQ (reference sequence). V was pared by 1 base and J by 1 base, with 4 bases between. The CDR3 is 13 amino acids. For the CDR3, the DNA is TGTGCCAGCAGCTTAGAGGGGAACACTGAAGCTTTCTTT. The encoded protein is CASSLEGNTEAFF.

CDR3 sequence reads: CASSVTGYTYNEQFF. The CDR3 bases are TGTGCCAGCAGCGTTACAGGGTATACCTACAATGAGCAGTTCTTC. This chain connects TRBV5-8 to TRBJ2-1; TRBD1 might be the D (6 bases). The V end lost 4 bases, the J end lost 2 bases, and 13 bases lay between the germline ends. The CDR3 is 15 residues long. In germline, CDR1 is SGHTS, CDR2 YDEGEE.

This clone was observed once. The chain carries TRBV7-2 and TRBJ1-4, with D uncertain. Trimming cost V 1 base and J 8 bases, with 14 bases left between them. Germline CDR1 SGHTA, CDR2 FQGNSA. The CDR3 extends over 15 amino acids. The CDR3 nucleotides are TGTGCCAGCAGCTTAGAGGGTCAAGGGTACGAAAAACTGTTTTTT. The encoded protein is CASSLEGQGYEKLFF. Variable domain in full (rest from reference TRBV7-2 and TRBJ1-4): GAGVSQSPSNKVTEKGKDVELRCDPISGHTALYWYRQSLGQGLEFLIYFQGNSAPDKSGLPSDRFSAERTGGSVSTLTIQRTQQEDSAVYLCASSLEGQGYEKLFFGSGTQLSVL.

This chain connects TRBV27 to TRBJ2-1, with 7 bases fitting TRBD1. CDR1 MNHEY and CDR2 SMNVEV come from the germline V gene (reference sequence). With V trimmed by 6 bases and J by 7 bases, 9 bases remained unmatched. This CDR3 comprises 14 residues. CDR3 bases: TGTGCCAGCAGGCTGACAGGGAGTGGAAATGAGCAGTTCTTC. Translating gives CASRLTGSGNEQFF.

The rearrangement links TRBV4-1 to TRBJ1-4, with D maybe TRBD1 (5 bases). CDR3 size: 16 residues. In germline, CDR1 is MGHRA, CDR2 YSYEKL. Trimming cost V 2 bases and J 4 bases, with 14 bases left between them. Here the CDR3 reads CASSQRRGGSNEKLFF. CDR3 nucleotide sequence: TGCGCCAGCAGCCAACGTAGGGGCGGAAGTAATGAAAAACTGTTTTTT.